This T cell receptor beta chain was observed in a study of shared clonotypes between healthy human individuals. Study background: For every donor, three CD4 naive, three CD4 memory, two CD8 naive and one CD8 memory plates were used.

Deletions cut 6 bases from V and 1 base from J, with 19 bases between. Germline CDR1 is SNHLY and CDR2 is FYNNEI. The CDR3 spans 17 residues. The repertoire was sequenced with immunoSEQ multiplex PCR; TCRdb's copy has only in-frame clones and lacks some. In the table there are approximately 2,000,000 clones, about 93% of which are singletons. Positive CCR7 selection of CD45RO-negative cells yielded the naive CD8 cells, and terminally differentiated effector memory CD45RA+ cells were excluded. Source material: naive CD8+ T cells from PBMCs. The source of this sequence is a man younger than 35 in good health. Some clones in this sample may be carry-over from other donors' samples. The chain recombines TRBV2 with TRBJ2-1; a weak D match, TRBD2 (6 bases). CDR3 loop: CASRATYSGLSYNEQFF. Here the CDR3 DNA reads TGTGCCAGCAGGGCAACTTATAGCGGACTATCCTACAATGAGCAGTTCTTC.